These T cell receptor beta chains were read from a single sample in a study of blood T cell repertoires in COVID-19. Generated by immunoSEQ multiplex PCR, the TCRdb table keeps only in-frame clones and is missing some. The data show roughly 92,000 clones, 90% seen once. The sequencing input was peripheral blood. These receptor sequences come from a man aged 45 to 65 with acute or convalescent COVID-19. CDR3s include the opening cysteine and the closing phenylalanine or tryptophan. A D gene is named only where the DNA matches it firmly. A clone size is listed for some rows: how often the clone was seen (once, few, many), or a class if it is expanded.

clone size	V gene	D gene	J gene	CDR3 DNA	CDR3 protein
-	TRBV7-9	-	TRBJ2-3	TGTGCCAGCAGCTGGCAGGTGGATACGCAGTATTTT	CASSWQVDTQYF
-	TRBV7-7	-	TRBJ2-7	TGTGCCAGCAGCTTCCGTAGGACTCCGACCTACGAGCAGTACTTC	CASSFRRTPTYEQYF
-	TRBV4-1	-	TRBJ1-1	TGCGCCAGCAGCCAAGACAGGCCGAACACTGAAGCTTTCTTT	CASSQDRPNTEAFF
-	TRBV4-3	-	TRBJ2-7	TGCGCCAGCAGCCAAGCTGCAGCCACGGGTGAGCAGTACTTC	CASSQAAATGEQYF
-	TRBV19	-	TRBJ2-3	TGTGCCAGTAGTAGACGTGGACAGGGGAGGCTAGCGGGAACAATAGATACGCAGTATTTT	CASSRRGQGRLAGTIDTQYF
-	TRBV30	-	TRBJ1-3	TGTGCCTGGAGGTTCTCTTCGTACTCTGGAAACACCATATATTTT	CAWRFSSYSGNTIYF
-	TRBV5-4	TRBD2	TRBJ2-1	TGTGCCAGCAGCTTGGGACTAGCGGGCCTCAATGAGCAGTTCTTC	CASSLGLAGLNEQFF
once	TRBV6-2/TRBV6-3	-	TRBJ1-5	TGTGCCAGCAGTTACAGGGGTTTAGGCAATCAGCCCCAGCATTTT	CASSYRGLGNQPQHF
-	TRBV6-5	-	TRBJ2-1	TGTGCCAGCAGACCTCCAGGGTGGGGTGAGCAGTTCTTC	CASRPPGWGEQFF
-	TRBV9	TRBD2	TRBJ2-1	TGTGCCAGCAGCGTAGTGTCTAGCGGGTCCTCCTACAATGAGCAGTTCTTC	CASSVVSSGSSYNEQFF
once	TRBV27	TRBD1	TRBJ1-1	TGTGCCAGCAGTTTCGACAGGGGTAACACTGAAGCTTTCTTT	CASSFDRGNTEAFF
-	TRBV19	TRBD2	TRBJ2-1	TGTGCCAGTAGTACTGTAGCGGGAGTGGGCCTTGGGGAGCAGTTCTTC	CASSTVAGVGLGEQFF